What follows are 8 T cell receptor beta chains derived from one specimen sequenced in a study of blood T cell repertoires in COVID-19. Repertoires were generated with immunoSEQ multiplex PCR, while TCRdb's copy carries only in-frame clones and drops some. The table has approximately 100,000 clones, 70% to 90% seen once. Sample: peripheral blood. All receptors come from a human donor in a cohort sampled during active COVID-19.

The chain carries TRBV6-4 and TRBJ2-3; 9 nucleotides agree with TRBD2. CDR1 and CDR2 (germline): MRHNA, SNTAGT. CDR3 length: 14 amino acids. Losses at the gene ends were 4 bases for V and 1 base for J; bases not matched to a gene: 0. The CDR3 DNA reads as TGTGCCAGCAGTGTAGCGGGGGGCACAGATACGCAGTATTTT. Amino acids: CASSVAGGTDTQYF.

Only one count was recorded for this clone. This rearrangement joins TRBV6-2 or TRBV6-3 to TRBJ2-7; D possibly corresponds to TRBD1 (5 bases). The CDR3 runs 17 residues. Per the germline V gene, CDR1 is MNHEY and CDR2 is SVGEGT. The germline V and J ends were trimmed by 6 bases and 3 bases, with 24 bases remaining between them. The CDR3 DNA reads TGTGCCAGCAGCCACCGCGTAACAGGCTTTCTTCTCTACGAGCAGTACTTC. Encoded protein: CASSHRVTGFLLYEQYF.

V gene TRBV9 combines with J gene TRBJ1-5; D uncertain. CDR1 is SGDLS and CDR2 is YYNGEE in the germline V gene. Trimming removed 1 base from V and 0 bases from J, with 8 bases in between. The CDR3 is 15 residues long. This CDR3 reads CASSVTGDSNQPQHF. The CDR3, as DNA: TGTGCCAGCAGCGTAACGGGAGATAGCAATCAGCCCCAGCATTTT.

This clone was detected once. The chain couples TRBV19 to TRBJ2-1; D is uncertain. V shed 7 bases and J shed 0 bases, with 4 bases lying between them. Germline CDR1 and CDR2: LNHDA and SQIVND (reference sequence). This CDR3 comprises 12 residues. The CDR3 bases are TGTGCCAGTACAGGCTCCTACAATGAGCAGTTCTTC. Amino acids: CASTGSYNEQFF.

The chain couples TRBV24-1 to TRBJ1-2; no clear D. Germline CDR1 is KGHDR and CDR2 is SFDVKD. This CDR3 has 15 residues. Trimming removed 2 bases at V and 3 bases at J, with 12 bases between. For the CDR3, the DNA is TGTGCCACCAGTGATTCGGGAGTGGTCGACTATGGCTACACCTTC. Translated, it gives CATSDSGVVDYGYTF.

The chain uses TRBV10-2 and TRBJ1-6; D is uncertain. Looked up from germline, CDR1 is WSHSY and CDR2 is SAAADI. The V end lost 6 bases, the J end lost 4 bases, and 13 bases lay between the germline ends. This CDR3 comprises 15 residues. The CDR3 region has the DNA TGCGCCAGCAGCGCCCGGGCGGGATATAATTCACCCCTCCACTTT. Its translation is CASSARAGYNSPLHF.

The chain is built from TRBV4-3 and TRBJ2-7, with D possibly TRBD1 on 5 matching bases. Trimming removed 0 bases at V and 5 bases at J, with 11 bases between. The CDR3 runs 14 residues. Per germline, CDR1 LGHNA and CDR2 YSLEER. The DNA for the CDR3 is TGCGCCAGCAGCCAAGATCTGGGCAGGGACGAGCAGTACTTC. Protein product: CASSQDLGRDEQYF.

CDR3 residues: CASSGGAGGWSGNSPLHF. CDR3 in DNA: TGTGCCAGCAGTGGTGGGGCAGGGGGTTGGTCGGGAAATTCACCCCTCCACTTT. The rearrangement joins TRBV28 to TRBJ1-6; 7 bases are shared with TRBD1. CDR3 length equals 18 residues. The V gene end was trimmed by 5 bases and the J gene end by 7 bases; junction bases not matched to a gene: 17. Germline V gene sequence: CDR1 MDHEN, CDR2 SYDVKM.